One and the same sample provided the 18 T cell receptor beta chains below, sequenced in a study of CD8 T cells in Susac syndrome (dated by TCRdb to the late 2010s). Libraries were built with the immunoSEQ multiplex PCR assay. RNA was extracted using the RNeasy kit, and roughly 0.5 to 1 ug of the RNA was reverse transcribed with random hexamers. In TCRdb, the public reads were trimmed at Q25 with fastp and aligned with MiXCR, with productive beta chains retained. Every entry covers one CDR3 protein and lists the most common genes and DNA from its rows. This sample lists 95,000 or so distinct CDR3 sequences; approximately 95% were detected once. Of the sample, around 0.31% falls within the top ten clones. What was sequenced was CD8+ T cells from PBMCs. The receptors were gathered from a human donor in good health.

The chain couples TRBV9 to TRBJ2-1, with 11 bases lining up with TRBD2. V dropped 3 bases and J dropped 4; count of bases not matched to a gene: 6. Germline lookup yields CDR1 SGDLS and CDR2 YYNGEE. This CDR3 is 16 amino acids long. The CDR3 DNA follows: TGTGCCAGCAGCGGACCACTAGCGGGGGATTACAATGAGCAGTTCTTC. Translating it yields CASSGPLAGDYNEQFF.

This clonotype appeared a single time. The chain uses TRBV3-1 and TRBJ1-1, with no clear D. Trimming took 0 bases from V and 4 from J, leaving 3 bases between them. The CDR3 consists of 12 residues. CDR1 LGHDT and CDR2 YNNKEL come from the germline V gene (reference sequence). CDR3 region: CASSQDPTEAFF. In nucleotides, the CDR3 is TGTGCCAGCAGCCAAGATCCCACTGAAGCTTTCTTT.

J is TRBJ1-5 and V is TRBV7-9; D not certain. Germline CDR1 SEHNR, CDR2 FQNEAQ (reference sequence). Trimming removed 1 base at V and 4 bases at J, with 2 bases between. CDR3 size: 12 residues. CDR3 in amino acids: CASSLENQPQHF. CDR3 coding DNA: TGTGCCAGCAGCTTAGAGAATCAGCCCCAGCATTTT.

This clonotype was seen just once. The gene calls are TRBV20-1 and TRBJ2-3; D may be TRBD1 (6 bases). The CDR3 has 15 amino acids. V lost 5 bases to trimming and J lost 0 bases, with 15 bases between them. Germline loops: CDR1 DFQATT, CDR2 SNEGSKA (reference sequence). The CDR3 here is CSALNGQLSTDTQYF. For the CDR3, the DNA is TGCAGTGCTTTAAATGGACAGCTGAGCACAGATACGCAGTATTTT.

This sequence joins TRBV2 and TRBJ2-3; no clear D. V was pared by 4 bases and J by 1 base, with 15 bases between. CDR3 length: 16 amino acids. Per the germline V gene, CDR1 is SNHLY and CDR2 is FYNNEI. The CDR3 coding sequence is TGTGCCAGCAGTGTCTCGGCCTCCAAGGGCACAGATACGCAGTATTTT. Translation: CASSVSASKGTDTQYF.

The V call is TRBV29-1, the J call TRBJ2-7, with TRBD1 matching 10 bases. There are 12 residues in the CDR3. V lost 6 bases, J lost 6 bases, and 5 bases stayed unmatched. Germline V gene sequence: CDR1 SQVTM, CDR2 ANQGSEA. CDR3 coding DNA: TGCAGCGTAAGACAGGGGGCGTCCGAGCAGTACTTC. Amino acids: CSVRQGASEQYF.

The V and J genes are TRBV5-6 and TRBJ2-1, with 9 bases aligning to TRBD2. Trimming cost V 0 bases and J 8 bases; bases outside gene matches: 3. The CDR3 has 14 residues. Germline V gives CDR1 SGHDT, CDR2 YYEEEE. The CDR3 here is CASSLVLAGDEQFF. CDR3 bases: TGTGCCAGCAGCTTGGTACTAGCGGGTGATGAGCAGTTCTTC.

The CDR3 coding sequence is TGCAGTGCTCCCCAAGGGACAGAACAAGAGACCCAGTACTTC. This translates into CSAPQGTEQETQYF. The chain recombines TRBV20-1 with TRBJ2-5; 7 positions agree with TRBD1. Germline CDR1 is DFQATT and CDR2 is SNEGSKA (reference sequence). V gave up 5 bases and J gave up 2 bases; unmatched junction bases: 8. This CDR3 is built from 14 residues.

The V gene is TRBV30, the J gene TRBJ1-1; D is unresolved. There are 14 residues in the CDR3. V shed 2 bases and J shed 1 base, with 11 bases lying between them. CDR1 is GTSNPN and CDR2 is SVGIG in the germline V gene (reference sequence). This CDR3 is CAWSTKRENTEAFF. The CDR3 DNA is TGTGCCTGGAGTACAAAACGGGAGAACACTGAAGCTTTCTTT.

V and J are TRBV5-1 and TRBJ2-7; 8 bases agree with TRBD2. From germline, CDR1 is SGHRS and CDR2 YFSETQ. J gave up 5 bases and V 4 bases, and 11 bases lay outside the gene matches. The length of the CDR3 is 15 residues. Written as DNA, the CDR3 is TGCGCCAGCAGCGCGACCGCGGGGGGAGGCAACGAGCAGTACTTC. Amino acids: CASSATAGGGNEQYF.

This chain joins TRBV29-1 and TRBJ2-1; unclear D gene. This CDR3 is 14 amino acids long. Germline values: CDR1 SQVTM, CDR2 ANQGSEA. V was shortened by 3 bases and J by 12 bases, with 21 bases between the two germline ends. The CDR3 loop is CSVENPKNPTPQFF. The CDR3, as DNA: TGCAGCGTTGAGAACCCCAAGAACCCCACCCCGCAGTTCTTC.

The CDR3 coding sequence is TGTGCCAGCAGCCCCACGGCTAGCGGTACCTACGAGCAGTACTTC. Protein sequence: CASSPTASGTYEQYF. J is TRBJ2-7 and V is TRBV9; TRBD2 agrees at 7 bases. V gave up 4 bases and J gave up 2 bases; unmatched junction bases: 9. CDR1 is SGDLS, CDR2 YYNGEE, per germline. There are 15 residues in the CDR3.

Comments on this clonotype: One junction end disagrees with the germline gene, perhaps due to a read error. The chain joins TRBV12-3 or TRBV12-4 to TRBJ2-5; D gene unclear. This CDR3 is built from 13 residues. The CDR3 protein is CASSSTPQEAQYF. The CDR3 DNA is TGTGCCAGCAGTTCGACTCCCCAAGAGGCCCAGTACTTC.

The V call is TRBV19, the J call TRBJ1-1; tentatively, D is TRBD1 (5 bases). Between the trimmed V and J ends, which lost 6 bases and 8 bases, there was a span of 10 bases. Germline V gives CDR1 LNHDA, CDR2 SQIVND (reference sequence). The CDR3 is made up of 11 amino acids. The CDR3 DNA is TGTGCCAGTAGCGGGGGACCCGAAGCTTTCTTT. Protein sequence: CASSGGPEAFF. Looking up the rest from reference TRBV19 and TRBJ1-1 gives the full variable domain: DGGITQSPKYLFRKEGQNVTLSCEQNLNHDAMYWYRQDPGQGLRLIYYSQIVNDFQKGDIAEGYSVSREKKESFPLTVTSAQKNPTAFYLCASSGGPEAFFGQGTRLTVV.

The V and J genes are TRBV9 and TRBJ1-2; D not resolved. V was pared by 3 bases and J by 0 bases, with 9 bases between. The CDR3 is made up of 14 amino acids. CDR1 is SGDLS and CDR2 is YYNGEE in the germline V gene. The CDR3 protein is CASSDTATNYGYTF. CDR3 DNA: TGTGCCAGCAGCGACACAGCCACTAACTATGGCTACACCTTC.

The chain joins TRBV11-2 to TRBJ2-2; 10 nucleotides match TRBD2. The CDR3 loop spans 13 amino acids. Germline V lookup: CDR1 SGHAT, CDR2 FQNNGV. V dropped 10 bases and J dropped 3; count of bases not matched to a gene: 2. The CDR3 protein is CATSGGDTGELFF. The CDR3 DNA sequence: TGTGCCACGAGCGGGGGGGACACCGGGGAGCTGTTTTTT.

The chain combines TRBV12-5 with TRBJ1-5; 7 bases are shared with TRBD1. The CDR3 is 16 residues long. The germline CDR1 and CDR2 sequences are LGHNT and FRNRAP. The J segment lost 2 bases and the V segment lost 1 base, leaving 5 bases of the junction unmatched. CDR3 coding DNA: TGTGCTAGTGGTTTGGGAAGGGGGACAGGCAATCAGCCCCAGCATTTT. This sequence encodes CASGLGRGTGNQPQHF.

The chain combines TRBV27 with TRBJ2-1, with D perhaps TRBD1 (5 bases). V dropped 0 bases and J dropped 8 bases, with 11 bases sitting between them. Germline V gene data show CDR1 as MNHEY and CDR2 as SMNVEV (reference sequence). The CDR3 is 14 amino acids. CDR3 loop: CASSLSTEMDEQFF. In DNA form, the CDR3 reads TGTGCCAGCAGTTTATCGACAGAAATGGATGAGCAGTTCTTC.